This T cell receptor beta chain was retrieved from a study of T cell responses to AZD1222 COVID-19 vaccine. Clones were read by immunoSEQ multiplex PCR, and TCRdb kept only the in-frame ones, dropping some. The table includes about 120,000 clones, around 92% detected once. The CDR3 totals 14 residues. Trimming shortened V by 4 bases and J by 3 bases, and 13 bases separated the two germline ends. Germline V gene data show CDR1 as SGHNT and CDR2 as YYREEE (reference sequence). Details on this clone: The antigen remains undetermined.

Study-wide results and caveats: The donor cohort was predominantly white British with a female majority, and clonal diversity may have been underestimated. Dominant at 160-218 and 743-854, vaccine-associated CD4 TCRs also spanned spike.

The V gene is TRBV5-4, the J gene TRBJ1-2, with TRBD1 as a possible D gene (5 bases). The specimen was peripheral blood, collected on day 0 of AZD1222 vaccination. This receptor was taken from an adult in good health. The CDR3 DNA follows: TGTGCCAGCAGCCCACCGGGAGGGGACTATGGCTACACCTTC. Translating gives CASSPPGGDYGYTF.